This TCR beta chain was sequenced in a study of beta chain features in type 1 diabetes. Study-wide results and caveats: Relative to healthy donors, patients appeared to have naive, central memory and Treg TCRB repertoires that were more similar. A definitive answer on HLA type influencing TCRB rearrangement was not reached here. When Type 1 diabetes patients were examined, their TCRB CDR3s proved moderately but significantly shorter in all four CD4+ subsets.

CDR3 length: 14 amino acids. Between the trimmed V and J ends, which lost 5 bases and 2 bases, there was a span of 9 bases. Germline values: CDR1 SGHTA, CDR2 FQGNSA. Purity exceeding 95% was reached by all sorted populations. The study reverse transcribed the entire isolated RNA, so it sequenced expressed TCRB transcripts. The repertoire was sequenced with immunoSEQ multiplex PCR; TCRdb's copy has only in-frame clones and lacks some. Counted here are some 240,000 clones, about 11% occurring once; the ten biggest clones make up 1% to 1.5%. This clone was seen more than once but under ten times. Its antigen remains unidentified. Other nucleotide sequences in the sample specify the same CDR3.

The chain uses TRBV7-2 and TRBJ2-2; TRBD2 might be the D (6 bases). The sequence was collected from a man in his late teens or twenties in good health. The source material was central memory CD4+ T cells from blood. This CDR3 is CASSPGLNTGELFF. CDR3 DNA: TGTGCCAGCAGCCCGGGACTCAACACCGGGGAGCTGTTTTTT.